This entry is about one T cell receptor (beta chain). The data stem from a study of technical replicates of blood from several donors. Profiled with immunoSEQ multiplex PCR; TCRdb holds only in-frame clones, not every one. The data contain tens of thousands of clones, 90% to 97% of them seen just once; the ten biggest clones take up more than 0.35%. The germline CDR1 and CDR2 sequences are MNHNS and SASEGT. This CDR3 is 12 amino acids long. V gave up 4 bases and J gave up 6 bases, with 8 bases separating them. This TCR came from a human donor in good health. Source material: T cells isolated from PBMCs. The V gene is TRBV6-1, the J gene TRBJ2-3; maybe TRBD1 (5 bases). The CDR3 region has the DNA TGTGCCAGCAGTGGACAGCCCGATACGCAGTATTTT. Translating it yields CASSGQPDTQYF.